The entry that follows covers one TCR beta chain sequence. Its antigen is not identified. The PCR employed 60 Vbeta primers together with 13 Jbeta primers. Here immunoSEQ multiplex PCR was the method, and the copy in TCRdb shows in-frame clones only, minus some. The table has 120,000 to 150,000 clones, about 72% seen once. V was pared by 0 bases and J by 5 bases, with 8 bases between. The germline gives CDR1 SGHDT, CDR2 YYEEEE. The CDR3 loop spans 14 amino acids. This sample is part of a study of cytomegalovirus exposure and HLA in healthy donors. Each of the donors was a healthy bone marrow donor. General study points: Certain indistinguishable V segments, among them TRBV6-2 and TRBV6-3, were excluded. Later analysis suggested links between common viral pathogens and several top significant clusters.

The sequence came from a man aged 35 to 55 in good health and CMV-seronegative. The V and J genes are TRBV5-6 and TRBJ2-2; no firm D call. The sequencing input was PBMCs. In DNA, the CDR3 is TGTGCCAGCAGCTTGGTCGGTTGGACCGGGGAGCTGTTTTTT. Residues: CASSLVGWTGELFF.